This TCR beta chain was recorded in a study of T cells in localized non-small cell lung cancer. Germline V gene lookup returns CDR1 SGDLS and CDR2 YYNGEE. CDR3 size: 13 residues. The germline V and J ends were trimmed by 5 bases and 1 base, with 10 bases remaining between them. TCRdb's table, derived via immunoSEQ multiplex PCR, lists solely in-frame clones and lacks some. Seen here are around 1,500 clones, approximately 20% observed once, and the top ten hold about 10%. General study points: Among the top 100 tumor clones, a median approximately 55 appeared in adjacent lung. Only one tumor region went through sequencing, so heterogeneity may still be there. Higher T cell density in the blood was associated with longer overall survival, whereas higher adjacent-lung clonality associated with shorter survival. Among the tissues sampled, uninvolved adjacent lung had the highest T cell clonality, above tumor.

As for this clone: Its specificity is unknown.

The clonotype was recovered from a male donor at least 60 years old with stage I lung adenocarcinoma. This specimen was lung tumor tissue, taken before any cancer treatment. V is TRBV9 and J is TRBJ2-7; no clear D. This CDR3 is CASSDLGSYEQYF. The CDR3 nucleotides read TGTGCCAGCAGTGATCTCGGTTCCTACGAGCAGTACTTC. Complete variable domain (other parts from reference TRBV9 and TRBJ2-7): DSGVTQTPKHLITATGQRVTLRCSPRSGDLSVYWYQQSLDQGLQFLIQYYNGEERAKGNILERFSAQQFPDLHSELNLSSLELGDSALYFCASSDLGSYEQYFGPGTRLTVT.